Each of the 30 T cell receptor beta chains below was sequenced from the same sample in a study of identifying expanded T cells in peripheral blood. Assay used: immunoSEQ multiplex PCR; TCRdb lists only in-frame clones, some missing. Of 100,000 to 110,000 clones in the sample, approximately 88% were seen once. What was sequenced was blood. Every receptor here comes from a person aged 18 to 75 in good health.

This clone was detected a few times. The chain joins TRBV7-9 to TRBJ2-1; TRBD1 matches 9 bases. Unmatched junction bases numbered 8, after V lost 3 bases and J lost 8 bases. Germline assignment: CDR1 SEHNR and CDR2 FQNEAQ (reference sequence). The CDR3 runs 15 residues. Written as DNA, the CDR3 is TGTGCCAGCAGCTTCCAGACAGGGGGTATTCATGAGCAGTTCTTC. This translates into CASSFQTGGIHEQFF.

The chain employs TRBV25-1 and TRBJ1-1; D call uncertain. Trimming took 3 bases from V and 7 from J, leaving 12 bases between them. This CDR3 contains 13 residues. Germline V gene sequence: CDR1 MGHDK, CDR2 SYGVNS. This CDR3 is CASSDLGRIEAFF. The CDR3 nucleotides read TGTGCCAGCAGTGATCTCGGACGGATTGAAGCTTTCTTT.

The chain is built from TRBV4-1 and TRBJ2-2; D gene unclear. The CDR3 length is 14 residues. Germline V lookup: CDR1 MGHRA, CDR2 YSYEKL. The V and J ends lost 4 bases and 0 bases respectively, with 6 bases between them. The CDR3 bases are TGCGCCAGCAGCCGGGCTTCGAACACCGGGGAGCTGTTTTTT. It translates to CASSRASNTGELFF.

This sequence joins TRBV19 and TRBJ2-7, with 9 positions matching TRBD2. Trimming at V came to 5 bases and at J to 2 bases, leaving 10 bases not matched to a gene. The germline V gene encodes CDR1 LNHDA and CDR2 SQIVND (reference sequence). This CDR3 comprises 16 residues. The DNA of the CDR3 is TGTGCCAGTAGTCCGGCTCGAAGCGGGGGGACCTACGAGCAGTACTTC. Translating gives CASSPARSGGTYEQYF.

The chain joins TRBV28 to TRBJ2-2; D call uncertain. Germline CDR1 is MDHEN and CDR2 is SYDVKM. This CDR3 comprises 14 residues. Trimming left V 3 bases short and J 5 bases short, with 10 bases between. CDR3 protein: CASSFHRKTGELFF. In DNA form, the CDR3 reads TGTGCCAGCAGTTTTCACAGAAAGACCGGGGAGCTGTTTTTT. Full variable domain (remainder filled in from reference TRBV28 and TRBJ2-2): DVKVTQSSRYLVKRTGEKVFLECVQDMDHENMFWYRQDPGLGLRLIYFSYDVKMKEKGDIPEGYSVSREKKERFSLILESASTNQTSMYLCASSFHRKTGELFFGEGSRLTVL.

The rearrangement uses TRBV6-5 and TRBJ1-5; D gene uncertain. Trimming shortened V by 0 bases and J by 6 bases, and 12 bases separated the two germline ends. The germline V gene has CDR1 MNHEY and CDR2 SVGAGI. CDR3 length: 15 residues. The CDR3 DNA follows: TGTGCCAGCAGTTACTCGTCAGGTTCGGGTCAGCCCCAGCATTTT. Translated: CASSYSSGSGQPQHF.

The rearrangement uses TRBV18 and TRBJ1-5; 7 positions match TRBD1. The CDR3 sequence is 17 residues long. After removal of 5 bases from V and 0 bases from J, the junction contained 10 bases not matched to a gene. Germline V CDR1 and CDR2: KGHSH, LQKENI. The CDR3, as DNA: TGTGCCAGCTCATTTCGGAGGACAGGCGTTAGCAATCAGCCCCAGCATTTT. It yields the protein CASSFRRTGVSNQPQHF. The complete variable domain, with remaining parts taken from reference TRBV18 and TRBJ1-5, reads NAGVMQNPRHLVRRRGQEARLRCSPMKGHSHVYWYRQLPEEGLKFMVYLQKENIIDESGMPKERFSAEFPKEGPSILRIQQVVRGDSAAYFCASSFRRTGVSNQPQHFGDGTRLSIL.

The CDR3 DNA is TGTGCCAGCAGTTTTCAATCCACCGGGGAGCTGTTTTTT. It specifies CASSFQSTGELFF. The genes are TRBV27 and TRBJ2-2; no clear D. CDR3 length: 13 amino acids. Germline V lookup: CDR1 MNHEY, CDR2 SMNVEV (reference sequence). V was pared by 3 bases and J by 4 bases, with 6 bases between.

The chain couples TRBV6-6 to TRBJ1-5; TRBD1 matches 7 bases. V was pared by 5 bases and J by 4 bases, with 2 bases of the junction left unmatched. The CDR3 totals 13 residues. The V gene's germline CDR1 is MNHNY and CDR2 SVGAGI (reference sequence). In DNA, the CDR3 is TGTGCCAGCAGTGGACAGGTTAATCAGCCCCAGCATTTT. It specifies CASSGQVNQPQHF.

The CDR3 region is CASSLDSGSFGNEQFF. The CDR3 DNA follows: TGTGCCAGCAGCTTAGACAGCGGGAGTTTTGGCAATGAGCAGTTCTTC. The gene calls are TRBV11-3 and TRBJ2-1; 8 bases agree with TRBD2. This CDR3 region has 16 residues. J was trimmed by 6 bases and V by 0 bases; bases with no gene match: 7. Germline-derived CDR1 and CDR2 are SGHNT and YENEEA.

The chain recombines TRBV13 with TRBJ2-1; unclear D gene. Germline assignment: CDR1 PRHDT and CDR2 FYEKMQ (reference sequence). The CDR3 has 14 residues. Deletions cut 5 bases from V and 6 bases from J, with 14 bases between. DNA of the CDR3: TGTGCCAGCAGCCTACGGACGGGTCCCAATGAGCAGTTCTTC. This translates into CASSLRTGPNEQFF.

The chain carries TRBV6-6 and TRBJ1-2, with D tentatively TRBD1 (5 bases). The V end lost 0 bases, the J end lost 7 bases, and 15 bases lay between the germline ends. This CDR3 has 15 residues. The germline gives CDR1 MNHNY, CDR2 SVGAGI (reference sequence). CDR3 sequence reads: CASSYSGAMRGGYTF. In nucleotides, the CDR3 is TGTGCCAGCAGTTACTCTGGCGCTATGAGGGGTGGCTACACCTTC.

The CDR3 loop reads CASSLGTRTGMNEQFF. The CDR3 DNA sequence: TGTGCCAGCAGCTTGGGGACGAGGACAGGGATGAATGAGCAGTTCTTC. The chain joins TRBV7-3 to TRBJ2-1; 8 bases are shared with TRBD1. Germline CDR1 SGHTA, CDR2 FQGTGA. The CDR3 is made up of 16 amino acids. Trimming took 3 bases from V and 7 from J; bases not matched to a gene: 11. Drawing the rest from reference TRBV7-3 and TRBJ2-1, the complete variable domain is GAGVSQTPSNKVTEKGKYVELRCDPISGHTALYWYRQSLGQGPEFLIYFQGTGAADDSGLPNDRFFAVRPEGSVSTLKIQRTERGDSAVYLCASSLGTRTGMNEQFFGPGTRLTVL.

Regarding this clone: Other DNA sequences from this sample encode an identical CDR3 as well. V and J are TRBV5-1 and TRBJ2-5; no clear D. The length of the CDR3 is 14 residues. CDR1 SGHRS and CDR2 YFSETQ come from the germline V gene. Trimming pared 0 bases from V and 2 bases from J, leaving 8 bases between. CDR3 sequence (DNA): TGCGCCAGCAGCTTGGTAGGTGGACAAGAGACCCAGTACTTC. It codes for CASSLVGGQETQYF.

This chain uses TRBV19 with TRBJ1-1, with TRBD1 as a possible D gene (6 bases). CDR3 length equals 13 residues. V shed 0 bases and J shed 8 bases, with 10 bases lying between them. The germline CDR1 and CDR2 sequences are LNHDA and SQIVND (reference sequence). CDR3 in amino acids: CASSIDYRAEAFF. DNA for the CDR3: TGTGCCAGTAGTATAGACTACAGGGCAGAAGCTTTCTTT. The complete variable domain, with remaining parts taken from reference TRBV19 and TRBJ1-1, reads DGGITQSPKYLFRKEGQNVTLSCEQNLNHDAMYWYRQDPGQGLRLIYYSQIVNDFQKGDIAEGYSVSREKKESFPLTVTSAQKNPTAFYLCASSIDYRAEAFFGQGTRLTVV.

V usage is TRBV11-2 and J usage is TRBJ2-1; 9 bases line up with TRBD2. Germline assignment: CDR1 SGHAT and CDR2 FQNNGV. The V and J ends lost 5 bases and 8 bases, in that order; junction bases with no gene match: 13. The CDR3 loop spans 16 amino acids. The CDR3 region is CASSRRPAGGFDEQFF. The CDR3 region has the DNA TGTGCCAGCAGCCGACGTCCAGCGGGAGGTTTCGATGAGCAGTTCTTC.

V and J are TRBV23-1 and TRBJ1-1, with D unresolved. TRBV23-1 is annotated as an ORF whose role is uncertain. Trimming pared 4 bases from V and 1 base from J, leaving 16 bases between. CDR3 length: 16 amino acids. CDR3 coding DNA: TGCGCCAGCAGTCCGCAGGTCGAGACCACGAACACTGAAGCTTTCTTT. This encodes CASSPQVETTNTEAFF.

This clone was detected only a few times. CDR3 in DNA: TGTGCCAGCAGCTTAGGGAAGGTTCTTGAGCAGTTCTTC. This translates into CASSLGKVLEQFF. This chain joins TRBV7-2 and TRBJ2-1; D gene uncertain. V was pared by 1 base and J by 9 bases, with 10 bases between. Germline V gene sequence: CDR1 SGHTA, CDR2 FQGNSA. This CDR3 has 13 amino acids.

The V call is TRBV15, the J call TRBJ2-1, with 7 bases identical to TRBD2. The CDR3 has 17 residues. Losses at the gene ends were 0 bases for V and 4 bases for J; bases not matched to a gene: 9. Germline values: CDR1 LNHNV, CDR2 YYDKDF (reference sequence). For the CDR3, the DNA is TGTGCCACCAGCAGAGATCTCCTAGCGGCTGAGTACAATGAGCAGTTCTTC. Translation: CATSRDLLAAEYNEQFF.

J is TRBJ2-7 and V is TRBV7-2; D not resolved. V lost 3 bases to trimming and J lost 0 bases, with 6 bases between them. Per the germline V gene, CDR1 is SGHTA and CDR2 is FQGNSA. The CDR3 spans 13 residues. CDR3 in amino acids: CASSFLASYEQYF. CDR3 DNA: TGTGCCAGCAGCTTTTTGGCCTCCTACGAGCAGTACTTC.

The chain recombines TRBV12-5 with TRBJ1-2, with D unresolved. The ends were cut back, 6 bases at V and 8 bases at J, with 16 bases in the middle. The CDR3 has 13 residues. Germline CDR1 and CDR2: LGHNT and FRNRAP. The CDR3 loop is CASGQAPLGGYTF. The CDR3, as DNA: TGTGCTAGTGGCCAAGCCCCACTAGGAGGCTACACCTTC.

The chain joins TRBV5-1 to TRBJ2-7, with D possibly TRBD2 on 5 matching bases. V lost 3 bases to trimming and J lost 0 bases, with 16 bases between them. From germline, CDR1 is SGHRS and CDR2 YFSETQ. The length of the CDR3 is 16 residues. CDR3 coding DNA: TGCGCCAGCAGCTGGGGTCTCAGCGGCTTCTCCTACGAGCAGTACTTC. Protein sequence: CASSWGLSGFSYEQYF.

This clone showed up just once. CDR3 amino acids: CASSLRASTNSPLHF. As DNA, the CDR3 is TGTGCCAGCAGCTTAAGGGCCTCGACTAATTCACCCCTCCACTTT. The V call is TRBV7-9, the J call TRBJ1-6; D is unclear. The ends were cut back, 2 bases at V and 6 bases at J, with 11 bases in the middle. Per germline, CDR1 SEHNR and CDR2 FQNEAQ (reference sequence). The CDR3 consists of 15 residues.

This CDR3 reads CAISPILTGVYEQYF. The DNA for the CDR3 is TGTGCCATCAGCCCTATTTTGACAGGAGTTTACGAGCAGTACTTC. The rearrangement joins TRBV10-3 to TRBJ2-7; weak D call: TRBD1 (6 bases). Per germline, CDR1 ENHRY and CDR2 SYGVKD. V lost 6 bases and J 4 bases, leaving 19 bases between the germline ends. This CDR3 region has 15 residues.

V is TRBV7-8 and J is TRBJ2-4; D is perhaps TRBD1 (5 bases). Germline lookup yields CDR1 SGHVS and CDR2 FQNEAQ. With 5 bases removed from V and 0 bases from J, the gap between germline ends came to 17 bases. The CDR3 consists of 17 residues. The CDR3: CASSRGGYYIAKNIQYF. Here the CDR3 DNA reads TGTGCCAGCAGCAGGGGCGGATACTATATAGCCAAAAACATTCAGTACTTC.

The genes are TRBV7-2 and TRBJ2-1, with TRBD2 identical over 11 bases. V gave up 7 bases and J gave up 3 bases; unmatched junction bases: 11. The germline gives CDR1 SGHTA, CDR2 FQGNSA. The CDR3 extends over 17 amino acids. The DNA for the CDR3 is TGTGCCAGCACCCCCCCGGGCCTAGCGGGAGGCTACAATGAGCAGTTCTTC. It specifies CASTPPGLAGGYNEQFF.

V gene TRBV7-9 combines with J gene TRBJ2-3; 11 bases are shared with TRBD2. J was trimmed by 0 bases and V by 5 bases; bases with no gene match: 4. This CDR3 spans 16 amino acids. CDR1 and CDR2 (germline): SEHNR, FQNEAQ (reference sequence). The DNA of the CDR3 is TGTGCCAGCAGCGCGGGACTAGCGGCTAGCACAGATACGCAGTATTTT. It encodes CASSAGLAASTDTQYF.

The genes are TRBV7-9 and TRBJ2-1; TRBD1 agrees at 9 bases. The trim removed 3 bases at V and 6 bases at J, leaving 0 bases unmatched. Germline values: CDR1 SEHNR, CDR2 FQNEAQ (reference sequence). The CDR3 totals 13 residues. The CDR3, as DNA: TGTGCCAGCAGCTTGGGACAGGGCAATGAGCAGTTCTTC. Protein sequence: CASSLGQGNEQFF.

The chain is built from TRBV27 and TRBJ1-1; TRBD1 matches at 9 bases. This CDR3 spans 16 amino acids. V shed 1 base, J shed 2 bases, and the junction held 5 bases outside the gene matches. CDR1 and CDR2 from the germline V gene are MNHEY and SMNVEV (reference sequence). CDR3 sequence: CASSLFVTGGNTEAFF. For the CDR3, the DNA is TGTGCCAGCAGTTTATTCGTGACAGGGGGTAACACTGAAGCTTTCTTT.

The chain is built from TRBV11-2 and TRBJ2-2, with 8 positions matching TRBD2. Germline assignment: CDR1 SGHAT and CDR2 FQNNGV. The V segment lost 5 bases and the J segment 7 bases; nucleotides outside the gene matches: 15. This CDR3 is built from 17 residues. DNA of the CDR3: TGTGCCAGCAGCCTACAACCGGGACTAGGCCTCGGCGGGGAGCTGTTTTTT. Its translation: CASSLQPGLGLGGELFF. The whole variable domain, remainder taken from reference TRBV11-2 and TRBJ2-2, is EAGVAQSPRYKIIEKRQSVAFWCNPISGHATLYWYQQILGQGPKLLIQFQNNGVVDDSQLPKDRFSAERLKGVDSTLKIQPAKLEDSAVYLCASSLQPGLGLGGELFFGEGSRLTVL.